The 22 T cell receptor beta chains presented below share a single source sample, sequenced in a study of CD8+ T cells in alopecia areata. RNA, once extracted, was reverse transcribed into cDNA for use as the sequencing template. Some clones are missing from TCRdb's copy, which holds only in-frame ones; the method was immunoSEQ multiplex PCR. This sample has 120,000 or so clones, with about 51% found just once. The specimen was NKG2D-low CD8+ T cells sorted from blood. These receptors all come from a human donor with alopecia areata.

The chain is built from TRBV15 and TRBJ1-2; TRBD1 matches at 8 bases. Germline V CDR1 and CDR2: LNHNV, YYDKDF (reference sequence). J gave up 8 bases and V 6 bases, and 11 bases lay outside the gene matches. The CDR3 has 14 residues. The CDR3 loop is CATSKDRESSGYTF. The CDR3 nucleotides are TGTGCCACCAGTAAGGACAGGGAATCGTCAGGCTACACCTTC.

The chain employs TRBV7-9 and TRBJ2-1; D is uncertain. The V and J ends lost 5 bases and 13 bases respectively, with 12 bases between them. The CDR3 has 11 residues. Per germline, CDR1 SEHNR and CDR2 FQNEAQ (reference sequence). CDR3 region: CASSINRDQFF. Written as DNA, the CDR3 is TGTGCCAGCAGCATAAATCGAGATCAGTTCTTC.

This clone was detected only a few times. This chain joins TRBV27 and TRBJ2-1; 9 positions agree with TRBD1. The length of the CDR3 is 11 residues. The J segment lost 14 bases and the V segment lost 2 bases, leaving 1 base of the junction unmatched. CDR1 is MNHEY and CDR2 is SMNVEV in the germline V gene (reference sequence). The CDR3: CASSLRDREFF. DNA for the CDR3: TGTGCCAGCAGTTTAAGGGACAGGGAGTTCTTC.

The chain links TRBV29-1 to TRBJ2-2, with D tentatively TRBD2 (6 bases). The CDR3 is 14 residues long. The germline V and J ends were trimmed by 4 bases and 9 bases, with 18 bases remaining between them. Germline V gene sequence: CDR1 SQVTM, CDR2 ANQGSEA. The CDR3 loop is CSVVSGTGSRELFF. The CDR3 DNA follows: TGCAGCGTTGTATCCGGGACCGGGAGCAGGGAGCTGTTTTTT.

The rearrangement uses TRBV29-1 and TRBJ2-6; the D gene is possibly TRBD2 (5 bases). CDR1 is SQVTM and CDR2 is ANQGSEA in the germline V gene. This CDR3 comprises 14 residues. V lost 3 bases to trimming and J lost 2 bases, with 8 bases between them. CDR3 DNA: TGCAGCGTTGATCGGGGTACTGGGGCCAACGTCCTGACTTTC. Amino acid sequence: CSVDRGTGANVLTF.

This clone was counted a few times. Here the CDR3 DNA reads TGCAGCGTTGAAGCTCGGGGGCAGTTCTTC. Protein: CSVEARGQFF. The V gene is TRBV29-1, the J gene TRBJ2-1, with D perhaps matching TRBD2 (5 bases). Germline V lookup: CDR1 SQVTM, CDR2 ANQGSEA. The CDR3 length is 10 residues. Deletions cut 1 base from V and 12 bases from J, with 7 bases between.

In DNA form, the CDR3 reads TGTGCCAGCAGCCCACTGGGGGGGGTGAACACTGAAGCTTTCTTT. Translating it yields CASSPLGGVNTEAFF. The chain carries TRBV7-9 and TRBJ1-1; a weak D match, TRBD1 (5 bases). CDR1 is SEHNR and CDR2 is FQNEAQ in the germline V gene (reference sequence). The V end lost 5 bases, the J end lost 0 bases, and 13 bases lay between the germline ends. The CDR3 is 15 amino acids.

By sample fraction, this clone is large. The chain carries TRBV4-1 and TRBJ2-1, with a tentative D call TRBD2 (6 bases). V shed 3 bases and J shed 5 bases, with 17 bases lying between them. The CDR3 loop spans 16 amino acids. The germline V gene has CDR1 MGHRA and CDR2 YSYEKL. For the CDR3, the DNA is TGCGCCAGCAGCCAGGTCACAAGGGACTCTAACAATGAGCAGTTCTTC. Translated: CASSQVTRDSNNEQFF.

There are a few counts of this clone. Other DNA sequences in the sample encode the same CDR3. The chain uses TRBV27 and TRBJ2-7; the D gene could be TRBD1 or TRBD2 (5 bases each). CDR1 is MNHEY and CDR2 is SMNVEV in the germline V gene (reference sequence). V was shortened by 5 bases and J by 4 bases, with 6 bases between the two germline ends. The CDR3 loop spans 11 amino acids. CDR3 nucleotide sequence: TGTGCCAGCAGTGAGGGGTACGAGCAGTACTTC. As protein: CASSEGYEQYF.

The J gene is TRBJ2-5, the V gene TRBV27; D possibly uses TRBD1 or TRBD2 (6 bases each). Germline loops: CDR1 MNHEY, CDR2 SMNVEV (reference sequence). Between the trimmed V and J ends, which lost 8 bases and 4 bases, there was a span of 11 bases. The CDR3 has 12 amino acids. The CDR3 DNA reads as TGTGCCAGCGGGAAGGGGGGAGAGACCCAGTACTTC. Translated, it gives CASGKGGETQYF.

Here the CDR3 reads CAWSVGGGSTDTQYF. The CDR3 nucleotides read TGTGCCTGGAGTGTAGGGGGTGGAAGCACAGATACGCAGTATTTT. The chain couples TRBV30 to TRBJ2-3; TRBD1 might be the D (6 bases). The germline gives CDR1 GTSNPN, CDR2 SVGIG (reference sequence). This CDR3 spans 15 amino acids. With 0 bases removed from V and 0 bases from J, the gap between germline ends came to 10 bases.

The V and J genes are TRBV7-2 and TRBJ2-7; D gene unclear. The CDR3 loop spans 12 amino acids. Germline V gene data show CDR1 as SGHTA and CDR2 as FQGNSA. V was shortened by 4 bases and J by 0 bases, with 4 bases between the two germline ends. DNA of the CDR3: TGTGCCAGCAGCTCAGTCTCCTACGAGCAGTACTTC. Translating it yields CASSSVSYEQYF.

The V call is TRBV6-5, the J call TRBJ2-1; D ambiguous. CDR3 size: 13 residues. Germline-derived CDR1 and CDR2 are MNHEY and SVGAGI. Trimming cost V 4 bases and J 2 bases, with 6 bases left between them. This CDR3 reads CASSSDTYNEQFF. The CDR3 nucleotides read TGTGCCAGCAGTTCCGACACCTACAATGAGCAGTTCTTC.

The CDR3: CASSRTTSGDQYF. For the CDR3, the DNA is TGTGCCAGCAGCCGCACGACTAGCGGAGACCAGTACTTC. V and J are TRBV5-4 and TRBJ2-4, with 9 bases that match TRBD2. The germline V gene has CDR1 SGHNT and CDR2 YYREEE (reference sequence). The V and J ends lost 4 bases and 13 bases, in that order; junction bases with no gene match: 9. The CDR3 loop spans 13 amino acids.

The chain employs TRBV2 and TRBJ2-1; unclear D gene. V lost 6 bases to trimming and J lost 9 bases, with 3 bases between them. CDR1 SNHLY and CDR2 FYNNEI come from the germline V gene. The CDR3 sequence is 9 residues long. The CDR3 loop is CASRSEQFF. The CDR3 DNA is TGTGCCAGCAGGAGTGAGCAGTTCTTC.

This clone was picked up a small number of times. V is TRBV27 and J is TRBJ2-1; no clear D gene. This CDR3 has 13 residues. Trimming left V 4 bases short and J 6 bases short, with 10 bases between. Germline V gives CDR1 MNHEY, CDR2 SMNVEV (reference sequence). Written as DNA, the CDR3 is TGTGCCAGCAGTTATCCCGCGACCAATGAGCAGTTCTTC. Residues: CASSYPATNEQFF.

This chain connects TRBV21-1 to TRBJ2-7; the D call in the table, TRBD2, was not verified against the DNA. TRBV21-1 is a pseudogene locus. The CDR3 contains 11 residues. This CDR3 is CASSKTREQYF. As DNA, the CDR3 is TGTGCCAGCAGCAAAACTAGAGAGCAGTACTTC.

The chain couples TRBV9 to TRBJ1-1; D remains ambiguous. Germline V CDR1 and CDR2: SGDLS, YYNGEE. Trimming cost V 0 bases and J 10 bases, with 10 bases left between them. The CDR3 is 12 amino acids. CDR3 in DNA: TGTGCCAGCAGCGTAGCGGGAGGGAGAGCTTTCTTT. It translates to CASSVAGGRAFF.

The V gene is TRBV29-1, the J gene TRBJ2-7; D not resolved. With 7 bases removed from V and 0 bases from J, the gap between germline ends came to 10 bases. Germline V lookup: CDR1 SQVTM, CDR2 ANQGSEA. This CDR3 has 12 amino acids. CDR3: CSAIHDSYEQYF. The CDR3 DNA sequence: TGCAGCGCCATACACGACTCCTACGAGCAGTACTTC.

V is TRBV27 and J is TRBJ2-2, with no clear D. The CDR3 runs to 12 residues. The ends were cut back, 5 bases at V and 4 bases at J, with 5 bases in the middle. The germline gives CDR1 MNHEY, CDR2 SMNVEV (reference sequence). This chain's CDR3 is CASSTSTGELFF. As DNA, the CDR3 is TGTGCCAGCAGTACAAGCACCGGGGAGCTGTTTTTT.

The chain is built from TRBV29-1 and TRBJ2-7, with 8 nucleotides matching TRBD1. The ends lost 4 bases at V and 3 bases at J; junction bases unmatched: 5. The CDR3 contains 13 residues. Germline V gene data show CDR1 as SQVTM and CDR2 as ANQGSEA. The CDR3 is CSVVGQDYYEQYF. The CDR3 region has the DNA TGCAGCGTTGTGGGACAGGATTACTACGAGCAGTACTTC.

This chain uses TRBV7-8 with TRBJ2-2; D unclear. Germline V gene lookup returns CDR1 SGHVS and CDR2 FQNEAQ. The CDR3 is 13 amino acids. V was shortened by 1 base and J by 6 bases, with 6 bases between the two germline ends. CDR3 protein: CASSLEPAGELFF. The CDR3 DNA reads TGTGCCAGCAGCTTAGAACCGGCCGGGGAGCTGTTTTTT.